This T cell receptor (beta chain) was documented in a study of sequential checkpoint blockade in melanoma. At the level of the study: Randomization was 1:1 between first-line nivolumab→ipilimumab and ipilimumab→nivolumab. Each arm's sequence ended with maintenance nivolumab.

The treatment here: randomized to nivolumab then ipilimumab (arm A) or the reverse (arm B). No patient had prior DNA-damaging chemotherapy. PBMC sorting kept live CD3+CD8+ cells without CD19 or CD56. Assay used: immunoSEQ multiplex PCR; TCRdb lists only in-frame clones, some missing. Of over 10,000 clones listed, approximately 69% are singletons. There are 15 residues in the CDR3. Germline loops: CDR1 PRHDT, CDR2 FYEKMQ (reference sequence). Between the trimmed V and J ends, which lost 3 bases and 2 bases, there was a span of 11 bases. The source was CD8+ T cells sorted from blood (inferred from file names), collected from a patient given nivolumab and ipilimumab in sequence. This clonotype was obtained from a human donor with melanoma. This chain uses TRBV13 with TRBJ2-1; weak D call: TRBD2 (7 bases). The chain's CDR3 is CASSLEGGTYNEQFF. The CDR3, as DNA: TGTGCCAGCAGCTTGGAGGGGGGGACCTACAATGAGCAGTTCTTC. Based on the CDR3 plus reference TRBV13 and TRBJ2-1, the full variable domain is AAGVIQSPRHLIKEKRETATLKCYPIPRHDTVYWYQQGPGQDPQFLISFYEKMQSDKGSIPDRFSAQQFSDYHSELNMSSLELGDSALYFCASSLEGGTYNEQFFGPGTRLTVL.